Shown below are 7 T cell receptor beta chains from a single sample sequenced in a study of T cells in Graves' hyperthyroidism and ophthalmopathy. The investigators amplified TCR beta CDR3 regions from RNA transcripts. The HTBI primer set drove a first-round RT-PCR of the TCR CDR3. MiXCR was run by TCRdb on the multiplex PCR reads, yielding one entry per CDR3 protein. Here the sample spans hundreds of thousands of distinct CDR3 sequences, about 15% being singletons. Sample: blood. The source of these receptors is a woman between 25 and 40 years old with Graves' hyperthyroidism.

This clonotype has a count of ten or more. The V gene is TRBV2, the J gene TRBJ1-5; a possible D gene is TRBD1 (6 bases). This CDR3 is 15 amino acids long. The V gene lost 6 bases and the J gene lost 1 base, with 13 bases spanning the gap. Germline V gene data show CDR1 as SNHLY and CDR2 as FYNNEI. DNA for the CDR3: TGTGCCAGCAGAGGGGGGCAAGGGAGCAATCAGCCCCAGCATTTT. Amino acids: CASRGGQGSNQPQHF.

This clonotype was seen ten or more times. The gene calls are TRBV20-1 and TRBJ2-1, with a tentative D call TRBD1 (6 bases). The V gene lost 3 bases and the J gene lost 6 bases, with 12 bases spanning the gap. Germline V gene lookup returns CDR1 DFQATT and CDR2 SNEGSKA (reference sequence). CDR3 length: 13 residues. CDR3 loop: CSASAQGGNEQFF. DNA for the CDR3: TGCAGTGCTAGCGCGCAAGGGGGCAATGAGCAGTTCTTC.

This clonotype showed up just a few times. V gene TRBV4-1 combines with J gene TRBJ1-3; D is unresolved. Germline V gives CDR1 MGHRA, CDR2 YSYEKL. Between the trimmed V and J ends, which lost 3 bases and 0 bases, there was a span of 6 bases. The CDR3 loop spans 14 amino acids. The DNA for the CDR3 is TGCGCCAGCAGCCAGGGAAACTCTGGAAACACCATATATTTT. Protein sequence: CASSQGNSGNTIYF.

This clonotype was detected ten times or more. The chain links TRBV7-6 to TRBJ2-1; 7 nucleotides agree with TRBD2. The CDR3 contains 17 residues. CDR1 is SGHVS and CDR2 is FNYEAQ in the germline V gene. J lost 5 bases, V lost 3 bases, and 13 bases had no gene match. CDR3 sequence reads: CASSFGLGLAADNEQFF. The CDR3 DNA is TGTGCCAGCAGCTTCGGACTAGGACTCGCCGCGGACAATGAGCAGTTCTTC. Combining the CDR3 with reference TRBV7-6 and TRBJ2-1 gives the whole variable domain GAGVSQSPRYKVTKRGQDVALRCDPISGHVSLYWYRQALGQGPEFLTYFNYEAQQDKSGLPNDRFSAERPEGSISTLTIQRTEQRDSAMYRCASSFGLGLAADNEQFFGPGTRLTVL.

The chain is built from TRBV15 and TRBJ2-3; D gene ambiguous. The CDR3 covers 15 residues. V shed 6 bases and J shed 1 base, with 14 bases lying between them. Germline V gives CDR1 LNHNV, CDR2 YYDKDF (reference sequence). CDR3 in amino acids: CATSPGPHGTDTQYF. The CDR3 DNA reads TGTGCCACCAGTCCCGGGCCCCACGGCACAGATACGCAGTATTTT.

This clonotype was observed a few times. This chain uses TRBV9 with TRBJ1-3; D is unresolved. This CDR3 is built from 15 residues. V lost 2 bases, J lost 0 bases, and 9 bases lay in between. CDR1 and CDR2 (germline): SGDLS, YYNGEE. CDR3 region: CASSVKAGSGNTIYF. The CDR3 DNA follows: TGTGCCAGCAGCGTTAAGGCAGGCTCTGGAAACACCATATATTTT.

Ten or more counts support this clonotype. This chain uses TRBV6-6 with TRBJ2-3; D is undetermined. V lost 2 bases, J lost 2 bases, and 14 bases lay in between. CDR3 size: 16 residues. Germline loops: CDR1 MNHNY, CDR2 SVGAGI (reference sequence). The CDR3: CASSYGRPRATDTQYF. Written as DNA, the CDR3 is TGTGCCAGCAGTTACGGACGACCTCGGGCCACAGATACGCAGTATTTT.